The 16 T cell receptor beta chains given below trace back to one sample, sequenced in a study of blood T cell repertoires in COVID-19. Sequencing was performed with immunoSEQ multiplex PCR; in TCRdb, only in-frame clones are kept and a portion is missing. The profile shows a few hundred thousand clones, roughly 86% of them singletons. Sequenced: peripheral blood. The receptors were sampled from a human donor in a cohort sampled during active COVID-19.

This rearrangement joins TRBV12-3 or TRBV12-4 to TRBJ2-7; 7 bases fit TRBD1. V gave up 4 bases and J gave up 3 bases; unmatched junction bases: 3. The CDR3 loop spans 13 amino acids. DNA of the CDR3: TGTGCCAGCAGTTCCAGACAGGGCTACGAGCAGTACTTC. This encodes CASSSRQGYEQYF.

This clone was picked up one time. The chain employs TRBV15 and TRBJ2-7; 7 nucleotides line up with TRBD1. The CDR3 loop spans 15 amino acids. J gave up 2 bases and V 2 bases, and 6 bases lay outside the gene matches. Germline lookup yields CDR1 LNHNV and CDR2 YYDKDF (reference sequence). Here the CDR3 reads CATSRLGTAAYEQYF. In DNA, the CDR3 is TGTGCCACCAGCAGACTCGGGACAGCTGCCTACGAGCAGTACTTC.

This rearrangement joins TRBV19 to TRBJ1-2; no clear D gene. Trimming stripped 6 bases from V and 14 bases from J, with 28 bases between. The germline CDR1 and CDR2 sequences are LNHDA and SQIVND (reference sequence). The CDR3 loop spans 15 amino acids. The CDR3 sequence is CASSDPPREPFVRTF. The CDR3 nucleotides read TGTGCCAGTAGCGACCCACCCCGGGAACCATTTGTGAGAACCTTC.

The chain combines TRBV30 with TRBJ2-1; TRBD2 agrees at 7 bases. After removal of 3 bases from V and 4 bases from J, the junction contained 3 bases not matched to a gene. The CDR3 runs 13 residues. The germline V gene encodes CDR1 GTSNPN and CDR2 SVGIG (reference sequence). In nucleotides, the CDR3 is TGTGCCTGGAGCGGCGGGGGTTACAATGAGCAGTTCTTC. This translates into CAWSGGGYNEQFF.

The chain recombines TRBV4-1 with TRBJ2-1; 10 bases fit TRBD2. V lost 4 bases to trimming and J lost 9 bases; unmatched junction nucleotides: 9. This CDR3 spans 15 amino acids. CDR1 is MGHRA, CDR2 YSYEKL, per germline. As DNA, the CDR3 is TGCGCCAGCAGCCGCGGACTAGCGGCTGGGGGTGAGCAGTTCTTC. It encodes CASSRGLAAGGEQFF.

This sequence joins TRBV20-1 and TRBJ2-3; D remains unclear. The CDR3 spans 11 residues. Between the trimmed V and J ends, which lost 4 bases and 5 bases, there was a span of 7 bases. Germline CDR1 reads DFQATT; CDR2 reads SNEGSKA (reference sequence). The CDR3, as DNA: TGCAGTGCTAAAGACCGAGATACGCAGTATTTT. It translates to CSAKDRDTQYF.

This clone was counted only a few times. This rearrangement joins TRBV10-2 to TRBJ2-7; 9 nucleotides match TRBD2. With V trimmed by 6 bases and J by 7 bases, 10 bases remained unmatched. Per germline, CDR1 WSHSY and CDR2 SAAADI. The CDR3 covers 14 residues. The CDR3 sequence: CASSLGLAPGEQYF. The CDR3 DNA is TGCGCCAGCAGCCTGGGACTAGCCCCCGGAGAGCAGTACTTC.

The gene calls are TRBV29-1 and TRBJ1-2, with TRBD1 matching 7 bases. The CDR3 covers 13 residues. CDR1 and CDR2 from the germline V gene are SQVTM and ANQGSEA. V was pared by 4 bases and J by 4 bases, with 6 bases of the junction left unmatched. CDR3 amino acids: CSVVDRASYGYTF. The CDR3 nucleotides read TGCAGCGTTGTCGACAGGGCTTCCTATGGCTACACCTTC.

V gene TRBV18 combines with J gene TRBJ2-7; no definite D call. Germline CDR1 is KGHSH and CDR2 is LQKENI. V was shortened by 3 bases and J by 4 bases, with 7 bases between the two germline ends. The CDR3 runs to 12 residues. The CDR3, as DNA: TGTGCCAGCTCACCTCTACCTTACGAGCAGTACTTC. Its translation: CASSPLPYEQYF. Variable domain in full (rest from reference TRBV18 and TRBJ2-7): NAGVMQNPRHLVRRRGQEARLRCSPMKGHSHVYWYRQLPEEGLKFMVYLQKENIIDESGMPKERFSAEFPKEGPSILRIQQVVRGDSAAYFCASSPLPYEQYFGPGTRLTVT.

The CDR3 sequence: CASSRGLSYEQYF. The DNA of the CDR3 is TGCGCCAGCAGCCGTGGGCTCTCCTACGAGCAGTACTTC. V gene TRBV4-1 combines with J gene TRBJ2-7; D is unresolved. From germline, CDR1 is MGHRA and CDR2 YSYEKL. V lost 4 bases and J lost 0, with 7 bases in between. This CDR3 spans 13 amino acids.

This CDR3 is CATSDPSSYEQYF. The CDR3 DNA reads as TGTGCCACCAGTGACCCGAGCTCCTACGAGCAGTACTTC. The rearrangement links TRBV24-1 to TRBJ2-7; D unclear. The CDR3 covers 13 residues. Germline V lookup: CDR1 KGHDR, CDR2 SFDVKD. The V end lost 4 bases, the J end lost 0 bases, and 6 bases lay between the germline ends.

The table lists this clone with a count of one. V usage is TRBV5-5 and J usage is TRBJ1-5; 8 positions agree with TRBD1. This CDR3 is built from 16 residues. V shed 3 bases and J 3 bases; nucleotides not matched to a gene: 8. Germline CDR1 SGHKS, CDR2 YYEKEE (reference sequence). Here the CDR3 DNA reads TGTGCCAGCAGCTCTCTGAAGGACAGGGACAATCAGCCCCAGCATTTT. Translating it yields CASSSLKDRDNQPQHF.

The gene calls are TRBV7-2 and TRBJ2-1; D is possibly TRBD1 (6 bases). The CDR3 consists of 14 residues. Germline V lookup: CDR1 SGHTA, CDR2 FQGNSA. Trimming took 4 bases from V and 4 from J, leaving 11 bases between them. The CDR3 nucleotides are TGTGCCAGCAGCTCGGGACAAAAATACAATGAGCAGTTCTTC. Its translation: CASSSGQKYNEQFF.

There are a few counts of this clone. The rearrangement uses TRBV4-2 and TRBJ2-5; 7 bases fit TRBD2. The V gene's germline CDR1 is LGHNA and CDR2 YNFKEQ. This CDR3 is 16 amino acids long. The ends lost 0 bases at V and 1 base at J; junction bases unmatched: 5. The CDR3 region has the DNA TGTGCCAGCAGCCAAGAAGCGGGAAGTCCCCAAGAGACCCAGTACTTC. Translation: CASSQEAGSPQETQYF.

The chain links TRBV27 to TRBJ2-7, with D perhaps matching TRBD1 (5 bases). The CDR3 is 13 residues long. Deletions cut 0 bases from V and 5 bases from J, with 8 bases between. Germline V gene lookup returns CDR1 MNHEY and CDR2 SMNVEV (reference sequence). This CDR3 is CASSLSDNHEQYF. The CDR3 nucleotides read TGTGCCAGCAGTTTATCGGACAACCACGAGCAGTACTTC.

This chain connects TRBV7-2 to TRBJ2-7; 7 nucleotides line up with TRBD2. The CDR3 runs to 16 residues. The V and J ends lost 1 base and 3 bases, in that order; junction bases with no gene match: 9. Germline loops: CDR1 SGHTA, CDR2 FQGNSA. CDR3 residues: CASSLGPGAGVYEQYF. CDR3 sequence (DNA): TGTGCCAGCAGCTTAGGCCCTGGGGCGGGGGTCTACGAGCAGTACTTC.